What follows are 18 T cell receptor beta chains derived from one specimen sequenced in a study of T cells in localized non-small cell lung cancer. Assay: immunoSEQ multiplex PCR; the TCRdb copy retains only in-frame clones and omits some. The repertoire holds 20,000 to 25,000 clones, with about 88% as singletons. The material was peripheral blood, obtained before any cancer treatment. These receptors all come from a man aged 35-69 years with stage I lung adenocarcinoma.

This sequence joins TRBV7-9 and TRBJ1-2, with unresolved D. CDR1 is SEHNR, CDR2 FQNEAQ, per germline (reference sequence). CDR3 size: 14 residues. Trimming shortened V by 1 base and J by 0 bases, and 6 bases separated the two germline ends. This CDR3 reads CASSLGPANYGYTF. CDR3 nucleotide sequence: TGTGCCAGCAGCTTAGGTCCAGCTAACTATGGCTACACCTTC.

The J gene is TRBJ2-2, the V gene TRBV5-1; a weak D match, TRBD2 (6 bases). Trimming left V 5 bases short and J 1 base short, with 24 bases between. This CDR3 is 19 amino acids long. Looked up from germline, CDR1 is SGHRS and CDR2 is YFSETQ. The CDR3 nucleotides are TGCGCCAGCAGACGCGGGATAATGACTATGAAAAAGAACACCGGGGAGCTGTTTTTT. Its translation is CASRRGIMTMKKNTGELFF.

This clone has a single count. This chain links TRBV4-3 with TRBJ1-1; D is unresolved. Deletions cut 0 bases from V and 7 bases from J, with 12 bases between. From germline, CDR1 is LGHNA and CDR2 YSLEER. The CDR3 spans 14 residues. In nucleotides, the CDR3 is TGCGCCAGCAGCCAAGATTTAAGGGTGGGTGAAGCTTTCTTT. Its protein is CASSQDLRVGEAFF.

The chain joins TRBV5-6 to TRBJ1-2, with D possibly TRBD1 on 5 matching bases. Per the germline V gene, CDR1 is SGHDT and CDR2 is YYEEEE. V was pared by 0 bases and J by 4 bases, with 13 bases between. The CDR3 runs to 15 residues. This chain's CDR3 is CASSLAGAGTYGYTF. CDR3 nucleotides: TGTGCCAGCAGCTTGGCCGGAGCAGGGACCTATGGCTACACCTTC.

This chain connects TRBV30 to TRBJ2-2; the D gene is possibly TRBD2 (5 bases). Trimming took 4 bases from V and 5 from J, leaving 8 bases between them. Germline V gene lookup returns CDR1 GTSNPN and CDR2 SVGIG (reference sequence). The CDR3 is made up of 12 amino acids. The CDR3 is CAWIPGTGELFF. The CDR3 coding sequence is TGTGCCTGGATTCCGGGAACCGGGGAGCTGTTTTTT.

The chain employs TRBV28 and TRBJ2-1, with a possible D match to TRBD2 (6 bases). The CDR3 spans 15 residues. Trimming removed 6 bases from V and 8 bases from J, with 20 bases in between. In germline, CDR1 is MDHEN, CDR2 SYDVKM. CDR3 sequence reads: CASRIEPGRGDEQFF. The CDR3 DNA follows: TGTGCCAGCAGAATAGAACCCGGGAGAGGCGATGAGCAGTTCTTC.

The J gene is TRBJ2-7, the V gene TRBV18; TRBD2 matches 9 bases. V shed 2 bases, J shed 4 bases, and the junction held 12 bases outside the gene matches. Germline V CDR1 and CDR2: KGHSH, LQKENI. This CDR3 has 17 amino acids. Written as DNA, the CDR3 is TGTGCCAGCTCACCAATCGCGGGAGGGCCGGGCAATTACGAGCAGTACTTC. Its protein product is CASSPIAGGPGNYEQYF. Based on the CDR3 plus reference TRBV18 and TRBJ2-7, the full variable domain is NAGVMQNPRHLVRRRGQEARLRCSPMKGHSHVYWYRQLPEEGLKFMVYLQKENIIDESGMPKERFSAEFPKEGPSILRIQQVVRGDSAAYFCASSPIAGGPGNYEQYFGPGTRLTVT.

The V gene is TRBV21-1, the J gene TRBJ2-7. TRBV21-1 is flagged as a pseudogene. The CDR3 length is 16 residues. DNA for the CDR3: TGTGCCAGCAGCAAAGGTCGGACCGAAAGCTCCTACGAGCAGTACTTC. The encoded protein is CASSKGRTESSYEQYF.

V is TRBV2 and J is TRBJ2-1; D is perhaps TRBD1 or TRBD2 (6 bases each). The V and J ends lost 8 bases and 8 bases respectively, with 19 bases between them. Germline lookup yields CDR1 SNHLY and CDR2 FYNNEI. This CDR3 spans 14 amino acids. CDR3 coding DNA: TGTGCCAGCCTCTGGGGGGCTTTTAGAGATGAGCAGTTCTTC. It is translated as CASLWGAFRDEQFF.

About this clone: Within the sample, other DNA sequences also encode this same CDR3. This sequence joins TRBV5-6 and TRBJ2-5, with D possibly TRBD2 on 6 matching bases. The CDR3 extends over 14 amino acids. The germline V and J ends were trimmed by 4 bases and 5 bases, with 15 bases remaining between them. The germline V gene has CDR1 SGHDT and CDR2 YYEEEE. The CDR3 protein is CASSPGGAQETQYF. Written as DNA, the CDR3 is TGTGCCAGCAGCCCCGGGGGAGCGCAGGAGACCCAGTACTTC.

The gene calls are TRBV4-3 and TRBJ2-1; 11 nucleotides match TRBD2. Unmatched junction bases numbered 12, after V lost 0 bases and J lost 8 bases. This CDR3 has 18 residues. The germline CDR1 and CDR2 sequences are LGHNA and YSLEER. The CDR3 spells CASSQESPLSGRADEQFF. The CDR3 DNA is TGCGCCAGCAGCCAAGAGAGTCCCCTTAGCGGGAGGGCCGATGAGCAGTTCTTC.

The chain employs TRBV28 and TRBJ1-2, with 8 bases aligning to TRBD1. CDR1 and CDR2 from the germline V gene are MDHEN and SYDVKM. The CDR3 loop spans 14 amino acids. V gave up 4 bases and J gave up 3 bases; unmatched junction bases: 4. CDR3 nucleotides: TGTGCCAGCAGTTCCGGACAGGGTGACTATGGCTACACCTTC. Translation: CASSSGQGDYGYTF.

The chain joins TRBV10-3 to TRBJ2-2; TRBD1 aligns across 8 bases. The CDR3 consists of 13 residues. Germline CDR1 ENHRY, CDR2 SYGVKD. V lost 8 bases and J lost 1; bases outside the gene matches: 0. CDR3 residues: CAIGQGNTGELFF. The DNA for the CDR3 is TGTGCCATCGGACAGGGGAACACCGGGGAGCTGTTTTTT.

The chain employs TRBV5-8 and TRBJ1-2; 9 nucleotides match TRBD1. There are 15 residues in the CDR3. Looked up from germline, CDR1 is SGHTS and CDR2 is YDEGEE. The ends lost 4 bases at V and 4 bases at J; junction bases unmatched: 8. The CDR3 DNA reads TGTGCCAGCAGCCGGACAGGGGCAGGGGGCTATGGCTACACCTTC. The encoded protein is CASSRTGAGGYGYTF.

The chain recombines TRBV19 with TRBJ1-6; 11 positions agree with TRBD1. The CDR3 spans 16 residues. Per germline, CDR1 LNHDA and CDR2 SQIVND (reference sequence). J lost 8 bases, V lost 5 bases, and 8 bases had no gene match. The CDR3 loop reads CASSAWTGGSHSPLHF. The DNA for the CDR3 is TGTGCCAGTAGTGCCTGGACAGGGGGCTCGCATTCACCCCTCCACTTT.

The chain combines TRBV7-2 with TRBJ2-3, with a tentative D call TRBD1 (6 bases). This CDR3 is 16 amino acids long. Germline V gene sequence: CDR1 SGHTA, CDR2 FQGNSA. Trimming left V 1 base short and J 3 bases short, with 14 bases between. This CDR3 reads CASSLVVTGSTDTQYF. The CDR3, as DNA: TGTGCCAGCAGCTTAGTGGTCACAGGGTCAACAGATACGCAGTATTTT.

V is TRBV11-2 and J is TRBJ2-7, with 8 positions matching TRBD2. The V gene end was trimmed by 1 base and the J gene end by 6 bases; junction bases not matched to a gene: 14. The CDR3 runs 17 residues. CDR1 and CDR2 from the germline V gene are SGHAT and FQNNGV. For the CDR3, the DNA is TGTGCCAGCAGCTTAGGTCCCCCGGGAGGGCCATTAAGCGAGCAGTACTTC. Encoded protein: CASSLGPPGGPLSEQYF. The whole variable domain, filled in from reference TRBV11-2 and TRBJ2-7, reads EAGVAQSPRYKIIEKRQSVAFWCNPISGHATLYWYQQILGQGPKLLIQFQNNGVVDDSQLPKDRFSAERLKGVDSTLKIQPAKLEDSAVYLCASSLGPPGGPLSEQYFGPGTRLTVT.

The CDR3 DNA is TGCGCCAGCAGCTTGGAAAGCAGGCGCACTGAAGCTTTCTTT. This translates into CASSLESRRTEAFF. V is TRBV5-1 and J is TRBJ1-1; D unclear. V lost 0 bases, J lost 4 bases, and 10 bases lay in between. The CDR3 loop spans 14 amino acids. Germline values: CDR1 SGHRS, CDR2 YFSETQ.